Given below is one T cell receptor (beta chain) in context. Its antigen is still unknown. This CDR3 region has 18 residues. With V trimmed by 1 base and J by 4 bases, 13 bases remained unmatched. Germline V gene lookup returns CDR1 SGHVS and CDR2 FNYEAQ. This sample stems from a study of T cell repertoires in cytomegalovirus infection. Across the study: Well-studied HLA-B-restricted epitopes and recently identified HLA-C-restricted epitopes of CMV were both used in the study. Public TCR beta signatures were indicative of both CMV infection and a matching HLA type. Study-wide results and limits: What dominated the ex vivo response were HLA-C-restricted CMV-specific TCR beta clonotypes. CMV carriers with the relevant HLA were identified by cumulative public TCR beta family frequency.

TCRdb re-called the reads with MiXCR, one entry per CDR3 protein. The table records 800,000 to 950,000 distinct CDR3 sequences, about 30% of them present only once. The TCR was taken from a human donor in good health (CMV status not recorded). Some clones in this sample may be carry-over from other donors' samples. The source was cultured CD8+ T cells from PBMCs, collected from culture after CMV antigen stimulation. The V call is TRBV7-6, the J call TRBJ2-3, with TRBD2 matching 8 bases. CDR3 bases: TGTGCCAGCAGCTTAGTTGTAGCGGGGAGTAAGGTCGCAGATACGCAGTATTTT. The encoded protein is CASSLVVAGSKVADTQYF.